The 9 T cell receptor beta chains reported below all come from one sample, sequenced in a study of blood T cell repertoires in COVID-19 (TCRdb year 2020). Library construction relied on the immunoSEQ multiplex PCR assay. Here the immuneACCESS table is served through TCRdb, limited to in-frame sequences with V and J called. Missing clones are a known gap in these copies; in checked studies unresolved V genes cover under half, and the rest lacks a known reason. Here the sample has roughly 71,000 clones; about nine tenths occur a single time. About 2.1% of the sample is in the top ten clones. The sequencing input was peripheral blood. Source of these receptors: a man aged 25 to 40 with acute or convalescent COVID-19.

Only one count was recorded for this clone. The chain carries TRBV2 and TRBJ1-1; 9 bases align to TRBD1. The CDR3 covers 15 residues. The germline CDR1 and CDR2 sequences are SNHLY and FYNNEI. V trimming: 5 bases; J trimming: 1 base; junction bases outside the gene matches: 5. The CDR3 loop is CASSPGTGRNTEAFF. The DNA for the CDR3 is TGTGCCAGCAGTCCCGGGACAGGGAGGAACACTGAAGCTTTCTTT.

This chain joins TRBV2 and TRBJ1-5; the D gene is possibly TRBD1 (5 bases). This CDR3 comprises 16 residues. The germline gives CDR1 SNHLY, CDR2 FYNNEI. Trimming shortened V by 5 bases and J by 3 bases, and 17 bases separated the two germline ends. The CDR3 here is CASSINRPGVNQPQHF. The CDR3 region has the DNA TGTGCCAGCAGTATTAACAGGCCTGGGGTCAATCAGCCCCAGCATTTT.

CDR3 sequence reads: CATEPGAGRRGEQYV. CDR3 sequence (DNA): TGTGCCACCGAGCCCGGGGCAGGCCGCAGGGGAGAGCAGTACGTC. The chain couples TRBV6-6 to TRBJ2-7; tentative D call: TRBD1 (6 bases). This CDR3 comprises 15 residues. The V end was cut by 10 bases, the J end by 7 bases, with 26 bases between. Germline values: CDR1 MNHNY, CDR2 SVGAGI (reference sequence).

This chain links TRBV7-6 with TRBJ2-6, with 7 bases identical to TRBD1. The germline V gene has CDR1 SGHVS and CDR2 FNYEAQ. The trim removed 1 base at V and 0 bases at J, leaving 6 bases unmatched. There are 18 residues in the CDR3. The CDR3 reads CASSLVRTGLSGANVLTF. DNA of the CDR3: TGTGCCAGCAGCTTAGTTCGGACAGGCCTCTCTGGGGCCAACGTCCTGACTTTC.

About this clone itself: The same CDR3 also results from other DNA sequences found in this sample. This chain links TRBV5-1 with TRBJ1-1; TRBD1 might be the D (5 bases). The CDR3 spans 13 residues. V lost 3 bases, J lost 3 bases, and 9 bases lay in between. Looked up from germline, CDR1 is SGHRS and CDR2 is YFSETQ. CDR3 residues: CASSSQGDTEAFF. The DNA for the CDR3 is TGCGCCAGCAGCTCCCAAGGGGACACTGAAGCTTTCTTT.

The rearrangement links TRBV19 to TRBJ2-1; TRBD2 aligns across 13 bases. The CDR3 is 17 amino acids. V shed 3 bases, J shed 5 bases, and the junction held 7 bases outside the gene matches. The germline V gene encodes CDR1 LNHDA and CDR2 SQIVND (reference sequence). The CDR3 loop reads CASSIPTSGRSHNEQFF. The CDR3 nucleotides read TGTGCCAGTAGTATTCCGACTAGCGGGAGGTCTCACAATGAGCAGTTCTTC.

V is TRBV7-2 and J is TRBJ1-2; TRBD1 might be the D (5 bases). V was shortened by 5 bases and J by 4 bases, with 11 bases between the two germline ends. Germline CDR1 is SGHTA and CDR2 is FQGNSA. The CDR3 has 13 residues. This CDR3 is CASSRRGIYGYTF. CDR3 DNA: TGTGCCAGCAGCCGACGGGGGATCTATGGCTACACCTTC.

A remark on this clone: Within the sample, other DNA sequences also encode this same CDR3. CDR3 region: CASSLAGVGSPLHF. The CDR3 DNA reads as TGCGCCAGCAGCCTAGCAGGGGTAGGTTCACCCCTCCACTTT. This chain uses TRBV5-1 with TRBJ1-6; D is possibly TRBD1 (6 bases). CDR3 length: 14 residues. V was shortened by 4 bases and J by 9 bases, with 14 bases between the two germline ends. Germline-derived CDR1 and CDR2 are SGHRS and YFSETQ.

DNA for the CDR3: TGTGCCAGTAGTATGGGACAGTCCTCTGGAAACACCATATATTTT. As protein: CASSMGQSSGNTIYF. This rearrangement joins TRBV19 to TRBJ1-3; 7 positions agree with TRBD1. The length of the CDR3 is 15 residues. Germline loops: CDR1 LNHDA, CDR2 SQIVND (reference sequence). V lost 3 bases to trimming and J lost 0 bases; unmatched junction nucleotides: 2.